A single sample is the source of the 20 T cell receptor beta chains below, sequenced in a study of vaccination and CD4 T cells after COVID-19. Their cognate antigens are unknown. Indicated treatment: approximately 9-day PBMC culture with coronavirus spike peptide pools or control peptides (ViraFEST assay). Scientists ran DNA taken from cultured CD4+ T cells through the Oncomine TCR Beta short-read assay for sequencing. TCRdb used MiXCR to reprocess the PCR reads, holding one entry per CDR3 protein. Counted here are 15,000 to 20,000 distinct CDR3 sequences, around 28% occurring once; the ten biggest clones make up around a sixth. Sample: cultured CD4+ T cells from blood. All receptors come from a human donor with COVID-19.

The chain combines TRBV2 with TRBJ1-4, with a weak D call TRBD1 (6 bases). CDR3 length: 13 amino acids. Germline assignment: CDR1 SNHLY and CDR2 FYNNEI. Between the trimmed V and J ends, which lost 7 bases and 8 bases, there was a span of 14 bases. CDR3 protein: CASKGGGGEKLFF. The CDR3 DNA sequence: TGTGCCAGCAAGGGAGGTGGGGGCGAAAAACTGTTTTTT.

There are a few counts of this clonotype. The chain recombines TRBV2 with TRBJ1-2, with D unclear. Germline CDR1 is SNHLY and CDR2 is FYNNEI. The CDR3 consists of 13 residues. Trimming removed 4 bases at V and 4 bases at J, with 10 bases between. DNA of the CDR3: TGTGCCAGCAGTGTGTCAGCCAGCTATGGCTACACCTTC. Amino acid sequence: CASSVSASYGYTF. Full variable domain (remainder filled in from reference TRBV2 and TRBJ1-2): EPEVTQTPSHQVTQMGQEVILRCVPISNHLYFYWYRQILGQKVEFLVSFYNNEISEKSEIFDDQFSVERPDGSNFTLKIRSTKLEDSAMYFCASSVSASYGYTFGSGTRLTVV.

The gene calls are TRBV18 and TRBJ1-5, with D unclear. Germline assignment: CDR1 KGHSH and CDR2 LQKENI. There are 13 residues in the CDR3. The ends were cut back, 3 bases at V and 6 bases at J, with 9 bases in the middle. For the CDR3, the DNA is TGTGCCAGCTCACCCGGCCCAGGTCAGCCCCAGCATTTT. This sequence encodes CASSPGPGQPQHF.

V is TRBV6-5 and J is TRBJ2-5; the match to TRBD2 covers 10 bases. The germline V gene encodes CDR1 MNHEY and CDR2 SVGAGI. J was trimmed by 2 bases and V by 2 bases; bases with no gene match: 11. The CDR3 consists of 18 residues. The CDR3 bases are TGTGCCAGCAGTTACGCCCGGGGCCTAGCGGGGGTACAAGAGACCCAGTACTTC. This sequence encodes CASSYARGLAGVQETQYF.

The chain couples TRBV6-1 to TRBJ2-7; no clear D gene. This CDR3 spans 12 amino acids. Germline V CDR1 and CDR2: MNHNS, SASEGT. The V gene lost 3 bases and the J gene lost 1 base, with 4 bases spanning the gap. The CDR3 DNA is TGTGCCAGCAGTGACCGGTCCTACGAGCAGTACTTC. Protein: CASSDRSYEQYF.

J is TRBJ2-5 and V is TRBV10-3, with a tentative D call TRBD1 (5 bases). V shed 0 bases and J shed 0 bases, with 8 bases lying between them. The CDR3 extends over 15 amino acids. Germline CDR1 and CDR2: ENHRY and SYGVKD. The CDR3 DNA reads as TGTGCCATCAGTGAGTCGGACAAGTACCAAGAGACCCAGTACTTC. Translation: CAISESDKYQETQYF.

The V gene is TRBV6-5, the J gene TRBJ2-7; 12 bases align to TRBD2. This CDR3 has 16 residues. The trim removed 1 base at V and 6 bases at J, leaving 7 bases unmatched. The V gene's germline CDR1 is MNHEY and CDR2 SVGAGI. The CDR3: CASSYFTSGGFREQYF. CDR3 sequence (DNA): TGTGCCAGCAGTTACTTTACTAGCGGGGGGTTCCGCGAGCAGTACTTC.

The rearrangement joins TRBV7-6 to TRBJ1-1, with 7 bases matching TRBD1. V was pared by 2 bases and J by 5 bases, with 2 bases of the junction left unmatched. This CDR3 is built from 13 residues. Germline V lookup: CDR1 SGHVS, CDR2 FNYEAQ. In DNA, the CDR3 is TGTGCCAGCAGCTTAAGGGGGCGAACTGAAGCTTTCTTT. Encoded protein: CASSLRGRTEAFF.

This clonotype was seen a few times. J is TRBJ2-7 and V is TRBV30; D perhaps matches TRBD2 (5 bases). There are 12 residues in the CDR3. CDR1 and CDR2 (germline): GTSNPN, SVGIG (reference sequence). Trimming removed 0 bases from V and 3 bases from J, with 6 bases in between. The CDR3 sequence is CAWSVAVYEQYF. The DNA for the CDR3 is TGTGCCTGGAGTGTAGCGGTCTACGAGCAGTACTTC.

This rearrangement joins TRBV2 to TRBJ2-1; D perhaps matches TRBD1 (6 bases). V lost 1 base and J lost 12, with 7 bases in between. Germline CDR1 SNHLY, CDR2 FYNNEI. This CDR3 is 11 amino acids long. The CDR3 sequence is CASSEGGLQFF. CDR3 sequence (DNA): TGTGCCAGCAGTGAAGGGGGGCTGCAGTTCTTC.

J is TRBJ2-3 and V is TRBV4-2, with TRBD2 identical over 10 bases. Germline V CDR1 and CDR2: LGHNA, YNFKEQ. The V gene end was trimmed by 4 bases and the J gene end by 2 bases; junction bases not matched to a gene: 6. The CDR3 runs to 16 residues. The CDR3 protein is CASSPRLAGLTDTQYF. CDR3 DNA: TGTGCCAGCAGCCCGCGACTAGCGGGTCTCACAGATACGCAGTATTTT.

This clonotype came up a few times. The V and J genes are TRBV7-2 and TRBJ2-5, with 8 bases matching TRBD1. The CDR3 is made up of 14 amino acids. Germline V gene sequence: CDR1 SGHTA, CDR2 FQGNSA. V trimming: 6 bases; J trimming: 4 bases; junction bases outside the gene matches: 7. The CDR3 sequence: CASRGQALRETQYF. In DNA form, the CDR3 reads TGTGCCAGCAGGGGACAGGCCCTGAGAGAGACCCAGTACTTC.

This clonotype ranks as medium-sized. The chain couples TRBV20-1 to TRBJ1-1; possible D gene TRBD1, 5 bases. In germline, CDR1 is DFQATT, CDR2 SNEGSKA (reference sequence). The CDR3 contains 14 residues. Trimming stripped 5 bases from V and 0 bases from J, with 13 bases between. The CDR3 loop reads CSAQRDSLNTEAFF. CDR3 bases: TGCAGTGCTCAAAGGGACTCATTGAACACTGAAGCTTTCTTT.

The chain is built from TRBV10-3 and TRBJ2-1, with a weak D call TRBD2 (5 bases). The V end was cut by 0 bases, the J end by 7 bases, with 13 bases between. Per germline, CDR1 ENHRY and CDR2 SYGVKD. There are 15 residues in the CDR3. DNA of the CDR3: TGTGCCATCAGTGAGTCAGCCCCCACGGGGAATGAGCAGTTCTTC. It translates to CAISESAPTGNEQFF.

The sample holds a few counts of this clonotype. This sequence joins TRBV2 and TRBJ2-2; D could derive from TRBD1 or TRBD2 (5 bases each). Germline CDR1 is SNHLY and CDR2 is FYNNEI. This CDR3 comprises 17 residues. The V gene lost 6 bases and the J gene lost 7 bases, with 24 bases spanning the gap. The CDR3 DNA follows: TGTGCCAGCAGACCAAAAGAGGGGATTACTTACATCGGGGAGCTGTTTTTT. This sequence encodes CASRPKEGITYIGELFF.

In its sample, this clonotype ranks as medium-sized. The chain links TRBV6-1 to TRBJ1-2; TRBD1 is a possible D gene (6 bases). The V gene's germline CDR1 is MNHNS and CDR2 SASEGT. V dropped 7 bases and J dropped 8 bases, with 14 bases sitting between them. The CDR3 length is 12 residues. CDR3 in DNA: TGTGCCAGCATCACAGGGCTTGGGGGCTACACCTTC. As protein: CASITGLGGYTF.

The chain's CDR3 is CASSLDMGSSYNEQFF. The CDR3 coding sequence is TGTGCCAGCAGCTTAGATATGGGGAGCTCCTACAATGAGCAGTTCTTC. The chain has TRBV11-3 and TRBJ2-1; D may be TRBD2 (5 bases). Germline CDR1 and CDR2: SGHNT and YENEEA. With 0 bases removed from V and 0 bases from J, the gap between germline ends came to 9 bases. CDR3 length: 16 amino acids.

This rearrangement joins TRBV12-3 or TRBV12-4 to TRBJ2-1; 7 nucleotides agree with TRBD1. J lost 1 base, V lost 0 bases, and 6 bases had no gene match. The CDR3 has 17 amino acids. In DNA form, the CDR3 reads TGTGCCAGCAGTTTAGCCCGGGACAGTTTTTCCTACAATGAGCAGTTCTTC. Translating gives CASSLARDSFSYNEQFF.

This clonotype was seen only once. J is TRBJ2-2 and V is TRBV19; D is perhaps TRBD1 (5 bases). Trimming removed 7 bases at V and 3 bases at J, with 21 bases between. This CDR3 contains 17 residues. From germline, CDR1 is LNHDA and CDR2 SQIVND (reference sequence). CDR3 coding DNA: TGTGCCAGTAACCGACCTCCCACGGCAGGGTACACCGGGGAGCTGTTTTTT. It translates to CASNRPPTAGYTGELFF.

The genes are TRBV19 and TRBJ1-6; 7 bases are shared with TRBD1. The CDR3 sequence is 15 residues long. Germline V gene lookup returns CDR1 LNHDA and CDR2 SQIVND (reference sequence). The J segment lost 7 bases and the V segment lost 8 bases, leaving 11 bases of the junction unmatched. For the CDR3, the DNA is TGTGCCAGTGGTACCCGACAGGGCGGGAATTCACCCCTCCACTTT. Translated, it gives CASGTRQGGNSPLHF.